The 23 T cell receptor beta chains presented below share a single source sample, sequenced in a study of blood T cell repertoires in COVID-19. Libraries were prepared by immunoSEQ multiplex PCR; TCRdb keeps only in-frame clonotypes and omits some of them. The sample carries under 95,000 clones, around 90% recorded once. Sequenced sample: peripheral blood. These receptors were obtained from a man aged 40-50 years with acute or convalescent COVID-19.

The V gene is TRBV4-2, the J gene TRBJ2-5; D may be TRBD2 (5 bases). This CDR3 contains 14 residues. Germline V gives CDR1 LGHNA, CDR2 YNFKEQ. Trimming removed 0 bases at V and 7 bases at J, with 12 bases between. DNA of the CDR3: TGTGCCAGCAGCCAAGAGACCGGAGGAATGACCCAGTACTTC. Protein sequence: CASSQETGGMTQYF.

This clone was observed a few times. The chain carries TRBV7-8 and TRBJ1-3; D not resolved. This CDR3 comprises 16 residues. The V end lost 5 bases, the J end lost 0 bases, and 14 bases lay between the germline ends. The germline V gene has CDR1 SGHVS and CDR2 FQNEAQ. The CDR3 reads CASSPTGRISGNTIYF. The CDR3 nucleotides read TGTGCCAGCAGCCCAACCGGGAGAATCTCTGGAAACACCATATATTTT.

This clone was picked up many times. J is TRBJ2-7 and V is TRBV29-1; the match to TRBD1 covers 8 bases. V lost 3 bases and J lost 4; bases outside the gene matches: 5. Per germline, CDR1 SQVTM and CDR2 ANQGSEA. The CDR3 sequence is 13 residues long. The CDR3 DNA reads TGCAGCGTTGAGTTAGGACAGGGTTACGAGCAGTACTTC. Residues: CSVELGQGYEQYF.

This clone has a handful of counts. The chain joins TRBV7-2 to TRBJ1-3; D not resolved. Trimming removed 1 base at V and 0 bases at J, with 10 bases between. There are 16 residues in the CDR3. Germline V gene data show CDR1 as SGHTA and CDR2 as FQGNSA. The CDR3 is CASSLVDRSSGNTIYF. CDR3 nucleotide sequence: TGTGCCAGCAGCTTAGTTGACCGGAGCTCTGGAAACACCATATATTTT.

The CDR3 spells CATSRDSLAGPGEQFF. CDR3 coding DNA: TGTGCCACCAGCAGAGATTCGCTAGCGGGGCCAGGGGAGCAGTTCTTC. V and J are TRBV15 and TRBJ2-1, with TRBD2 matching 9 bases. CDR3 length: 16 residues. The germline CDR1 and CDR2 sequences are LNHNV and YYDKDF (reference sequence). V trimming: 0 bases; J trimming: 10 bases; junction bases outside the gene matches: 10.

This clone appeared a single time. This chain joins TRBV3-1 (or the pseudogene TRBV3-2) and TRBJ2-7; 7 nucleotides align to TRBD2. The junction had 4 bases not matched to a gene; V was cut back by 2 bases and J by 6 bases. The germline gives CDR1 LGHDT, CDR2 YNNKEL (reference sequence). The CDR3 runs 13 residues. The DNA of the CDR3 is TGTGCCAGCAGCCAAACCGGGACTACCGAGCAGTACTTC. It codes for CASSQTGTTEQYF.

The chain joins TRBV12-5 to TRBJ2-2; D is ambiguous. Germline V CDR1 and CDR2: LGHNT, FRNRAP. V gave up 6 bases and J gave up 4 bases, with 9 bases separating them. The CDR3 contains 13 residues. The CDR3 region is CASGLGVTGELFF. CDR3 sequence (DNA): TGTGCTAGTGGCCTGGGCGTCACCGGGGAGCTGTTTTTT.

The rearrangement joins TRBV2 to TRBJ2-5; 7 bases are a match to TRBD2. V gave up 9 bases and J gave up 5 bases; unmatched junction bases: 12. The CDR3 runs to 14 residues. Germline V gene sequence: CDR1 SNHLY, CDR2 FYNNEI. CDR3 residues: CASTGLVGRETQYF. The CDR3 DNA reads TGTGCCAGTACCGGACTAGTTGGTAGGGAGACCCAGTACTTC.

The gene calls are TRBV4-1 and TRBJ2-5; 9 positions match TRBD2. Germline V gene sequence: CDR1 MGHRA, CDR2 YSYEKL. V trimming: 4 bases; J trimming: 9 bases; junction bases outside the gene matches: 15. CDR3 size: 16 residues. Here the CDR3 reads CASSPVPGLAPGAQYF. The CDR3 DNA reads TGCGCCAGCAGCCCTGTCCCGGGACTAGCCCCAGGGGCCCAGTACTTC.

J is TRBJ2-3 and V is TRBV12-5, with TRBD2 matching over 9 bases. This CDR3 has 16 residues. The V and J ends lost 2 bases and 5 bases, in that order; junction bases with no gene match: 8. Germline assignment: CDR1 LGHNT and CDR2 FRNRAP. CDR3 in amino acids: CASGLIAGGHGDTQYF. In DNA, the CDR3 is TGTGCTAGTGGTTTGATTGCGGGGGGGCACGGAGATACGCAGTATTTT.

CDR3 nucleotides: TGTGCCAGCAGCAACTCGAGAACCTTCGCTGAAGCTTTCTTT. Its protein is CASSNSRTFAEAFF. V is TRBV9 and J is TRBJ1-1, with D hard to call. CDR3 size: 14 residues. The V end was cut by 4 bases, the J end by 6 bases, with 16 bases between. The germline V gene has CDR1 SGDLS and CDR2 YYNGEE.

The chain links TRBV18 to TRBJ2-7, with TRBD1 identical over 10 bases. The V gene's germline CDR1 is KGHSH and CDR2 LQKENI. Trimming removed 4 bases from V and 5 bases from J; junction bases left unmatched: 5. The CDR3 has 14 residues. This CDR3 is CASSRGTGVDEQYF. DNA for the CDR3: TGTGCCAGCTCACGAGGGACAGGGGTCGACGAGCAGTACTTC.

The chain recombines TRBV5-6 with TRBJ1-1; no firm D call. The ends were cut back, 2 bases at V and 0 bases at J, with 5 bases in the middle. This CDR3 has 13 residues. Germline CDR1 is SGHDT and CDR2 is YYEEEE. The CDR3 protein is CASSFYMNTEAFF. The CDR3 bases are TGTGCCAGCAGCTTTTACATGAACACTGAAGCTTTCTTT.

CDR3 coding DNA: TGCGCCAGCAGCCCAAGAAGGGGGGGAGGAGCTGGGGCCAACGTCCTGACTTTC. Protein sequence: CASSPRRGGGAGANVLTF. This chain connects TRBV5-1 to TRBJ2-6, with D perhaps TRBD2 (7 bases). The CDR3 is made up of 18 amino acids. Trimming stripped 4 bases from V and 2 bases from J, with 19 bases between. The germline CDR1 and CDR2 sequences are SGHRS and YFSETQ.

The chain joins TRBV7-8 to TRBJ1-3, with D possibly being TRBD1 (5 bases). Per the germline V gene, CDR1 is SGHVS and CDR2 is FQNEAQ. The V and J ends lost 5 bases and 0 bases respectively, with 8 bases between them. There are 14 residues in the CDR3. The CDR3 region is CASSTRVSGNTIYF. CDR3 in DNA: TGTGCCAGCAGCACCAGGGTCTCTGGAAACACCATATATTTT.

The chain recombines TRBV11-2 with TRBJ1-2; D is unclear. Germline V gene sequence: CDR1 SGHAT, CDR2 FQNNGV. The CDR3 runs 13 residues. Trimming shortened V by 5 bases and J by 4 bases, and 11 bases separated the two germline ends. The CDR3 sequence is CASSQSRAYGYTF. CDR3 DNA sequence: TGTGCCAGCAGCCAAAGTCGAGCCTATGGCTACACCTTC.

The chain links TRBV19 to TRBJ1-1, with TRBD1 identical over 7 bases. Per germline, CDR1 LNHDA and CDR2 SQIVND (reference sequence). The CDR3 contains 14 residues. V shed 5 bases, J shed 5 bases, and the junction held 8 bases outside the gene matches. CDR3 coding DNA: TGTGCCAGTAGTGCCTACAGGGGTAGGACTGAAGCTTTCTTT. As protein: CASSAYRGRTEAFF.

The table lists this clone with many counts. The chain joins TRBV29-1 to TRBJ1-1, with 10 bases aligning to TRBD1. The J segment lost 0 bases and the V segment lost 7 bases, leaving 8 bases of the junction unmatched. The CDR3 covers 15 residues. Germline CDR1 is SQVTM and CDR2 is ANQGSEA. CDR3 in DNA: TGCAGCGCGAAGTCGGGGACAGGGGTGAACACTGAAGCTTTCTTT. This sequence encodes CSAKSGTGVNTEAFF.

The chain couples TRBV15 to TRBJ2-1; 9 nucleotides match TRBD1. J lost 2 bases, V lost 0 bases, and 8 bases had no gene match. There are 18 residues in the CDR3. CDR1 is LNHNV and CDR2 is YYDKDF in the germline V gene (reference sequence). The CDR3, as DNA: TGTGCCACCAGCAGAGAAAATCCTCGGACAGGGGCCTACAATGAGCAGTTCTTC. Protein product: CATSRENPRTGAYNEQFF.

V gene TRBV19 combines with J gene TRBJ2-1; 10 bases are shared with TRBD2. The CDR3 consists of 20 residues. Germline-derived CDR1 and CDR2 are LNHDA and SQIVND (reference sequence). J lost 2 bases, V lost 3 bases, and 16 bases had no gene match. The chain's CDR3 is CASSITAGLATYSPYNEQFF. Here the CDR3 DNA reads TGTGCCAGTAGTATTACAGCGGGACTAGCGACTTATTCCCCCTACAATGAGCAGTTCTTC.

This clone has only one observation. This chain joins TRBV5-5 and TRBJ2-7; the D gene is possibly TRBD2 (6 bases). This CDR3 contains 14 residues. Germline V CDR1 and CDR2: SGHKS, YYEKEE (reference sequence). V was clipped by 0 bases and J by 4 bases, with 11 bases between them. The CDR3 DNA is TGTGCCAGCAGCTTGGGGGGGAGGACTTACGAGCAGTACTTC. This sequence encodes CASSLGGRTYEQYF.

This clone appeared once. This chain links TRBV5-1 with TRBJ1-2; 7 bases agree with TRBD1. V lost 0 bases to trimming and J lost 5 bases; unmatched junction nucleotides: 7. This CDR3 is 15 amino acids long. Germline values: CDR1 SGHRS, CDR2 YFSETQ. The CDR3 sequence is CASSLADRVRYGYTF. CDR3 in DNA: TGCGCCAGCAGCTTGGCCGACAGGGTACGGTATGGCTACACCTTC.

The genes are TRBV6-5 and TRBJ2-1, with 10 bases lining up with TRBD2. Unmatched junction bases numbered 7, after V lost 8 bases and J lost 6 bases. Germline CDR1 and CDR2: MNHEY and SVGAGI. The CDR3 spans 14 residues. Here the CDR3 DNA reads TGTGCCAGCGCTTCTAGCGGGGGTATCAATGAGCAGTTCTTC. This encodes CASASSGGINEQFF.